Below are 5 T cell receptor beta chains sequenced from a single sample in a study of neurological immune-mediated disorders. TCRdb fed the 5' RACE reads into MiXCR, producing one record per CDR3 protein. This sample carries 95,000 to 150,000 distinct CDR3 sequences, approximately 3.2% of them seen once, and the ten largest clones take 1% to 1.5%. Sample: PBMCs. These receptors all stem from a woman in her 30s with multiple sclerosis.

This clonotype was found many times. The rearrangement joins TRBV21-1 to TRBJ1-2; the table gives TRBD1 as D, unverified against the DNA. TRBV21-1 is a known pseudogene. This CDR3 contains 16 residues. The CDR3 coding sequence is TGTGCCAGCAGCATAATTAAGACAGGAGCTAACTATGGCTACACCTTC. Translation gives CASSIIKTGANYGYTF.

This clonotype was recorded many times. This rearrangement joins TRBV7-9 to TRBJ2-5, with TRBD1 as a possible D gene (5 bases). V lost 4 bases to trimming and J lost 4 bases, with 13 bases between them. The CDR3 totals 14 residues. Germline V gene lookup returns CDR1 SEHNR and CDR2 FQNEAQ (reference sequence). The CDR3 sequence is CASSWGSGPETQYF. The CDR3, as DNA: TGTGCCAGCAGCTGGGGCTCAGGGCCAGAGACCCAGTACTTC.

In its sample, this clonotype was seen many times. The genes are TRBV9 and TRBJ2-1, with D possibly being TRBD2 (6 bases). Germline V CDR1 and CDR2: SGDLS, YYNGEE. The CDR3 is made up of 16 amino acids. The V end lost 1 base, the J end lost 4 bases, and 15 bases lay between the germline ends. CDR3 DNA sequence: TGTGCCAGCAGCGTAAGGTCTAGCGCTGGGTACAATGAGCAGTTCTTC. Translation gives CASSVRSSAGYNEQFF. Full variable domain (remainder filled in from reference TRBV9 and TRBJ2-1): DSGVTQTPKHLITATGQRVTLRCSPRSGDLSVYWYQQSLDQGLQFLIQYYNGEERAKGNILERFSAQQFPDLHSELNLSSLELGDSALYFCASSVRSSAGYNEQFFGPGTRLTVL.

This clonotype turned up a few times. The chain joins TRBV7-8 to TRBJ2-5, with D tentatively TRBD1 (8 bases). Germline V gene lookup returns CDR1 SGHVS and CDR2 FQNEAQ. The V end lost 0 bases, the J end lost 6 bases, and 14 bases lay between the germline ends. CDR3 size: 15 residues. CDR3 loop: CASSLATGGGKTQYF. Written as DNA, the CDR3 is TGTGCCAGCAGCTTAGCTACAGGGGGGGGGAAGACCCAGTACTTC.

This clonotype has just a few counts. The chain uses TRBV7-2 and TRBJ2-3, with D maybe TRBD2 (6 bases). Germline loops: CDR1 SGHTA, CDR2 FQGNSA. The V and J ends lost 4 bases and 2 bases respectively, with 16 bases between them. The CDR3 has 16 residues. The CDR3 region is CASSSWPGLNTDTQYF. CDR3 DNA sequence: TGTGCCAGCAGCTCGTGGCCGGGACTCAACACAGATACGCAGTATTTT.